This T cell receptor beta chain was sequenced in a study of blood T cell repertoires in COVID-19. Sequencing used immunoSEQ multiplex PCR; TCRdb keeps in-frame clones, though not all of them. The sample has tens of thousands of clones; more than 85% are singletons. The length of the CDR3 is 15 residues. Germline V gives CDR1 SGHRS, CDR2 YFSETQ. After removal of 0 bases from V and 2 bases from J, the junction contained 1 base not matched to a gene. The sample was peripheral blood. J is TRBJ1-4 and V is TRBV5-1, with 7 bases lining up with TRBD1. The clonotype was recovered from a woman at least 80 years old with acute or convalescent COVID-19. The CDR3 spells CASSLVTGTNEKLFF. The CDR3 bases are TGCGCCAGCAGCTTGGTGACAGGGACTAATGAAAAACTGTTTTTT.